The 11 T cell receptor beta chains below all came from one sample that was sequenced in a study of blood T cell repertoires in COVID-19. Repertoires were generated with immunoSEQ multiplex PCR, while TCRdb's copy carries only in-frame clones and drops some. Of about 100,000 clones listed, about 91% were seen once; the top ten hold about 4%. The sample taken for sequencing was peripheral blood. The receptors originated from a man between 18 and 35 years old with acute or convalescent COVID-19.

V gene TRBV30 combines with J gene TRBJ1-4; 8 nucleotides agree with TRBD1. This CDR3 region has 13 residues. J gave up 3 bases and V 5 bases, and 2 bases lay outside the gene matches. Germline CDR1 GTSNPN, CDR2 SVGIG (reference sequence). The CDR3 protein is CAWGQGPNEKLFF. Written as DNA, the CDR3 is TGTGCCTGGGGACAGGGCCCTAATGAAAAACTGTTTTTT.

The J gene is TRBJ1-5, the V gene TRBV7-9; D gene ambiguous. CDR1 is SEHNR, CDR2 FQNEAQ, per germline (reference sequence). V was clipped by 4 bases and J by 1 base, with 8 bases between them. The CDR3 is 14 amino acids. The CDR3 bases are TGTGCCAGCAGCTCTCCCGGGAGCAATCAGCCCCAGCATTTT. Its translation is CASSSPGSNQPQHF.

This chain links TRBV2 with TRBJ2-3; 7 nucleotides match TRBD1. This CDR3 is built from 15 residues. V was pared by 6 bases and J by 5 bases, with 11 bases of the junction left unmatched. Germline lookup yields CDR1 SNHLY and CDR2 FYNNEI. The CDR3 loop is CASSALRQGEDTQYF. The DNA of the CDR3 is TGTGCCAGCAGCGCCCTCCGACAGGGTGAAGATACGCAGTATTTT.

The CDR3 nucleotides read TGTGCCAGCAGCTCCCCAACGGGAAGGCCTGGGGTCACTGAAGCTTTCTTT. Translating it yields CASSSPTGRPGVTEAFF. The chain links TRBV5-6 to TRBJ1-1; D is ambiguous. Looked up from germline, CDR1 is SGHDT and CDR2 is YYEEEE. The CDR3 contains 17 residues. The V and J ends lost 3 bases and 4 bases respectively, with 22 bases between them.

The chain couples TRBV29-1 to TRBJ1-1, with D possibly TRBD1 on 6 matching bases. The CDR3 length is 14 residues. Germline V gives CDR1 SQVTM, CDR2 ANQGSEA. Trimming shortened V by 3 bases and J by 1 base, and 12 bases separated the two germline ends. This CDR3 is CSVDTGMWNTEAFF. DNA of the CDR3: TGCAGCGTTGATACAGGGATGTGGAACACTGAAGCTTTCTTT.

The V gene is TRBV5-1, the J gene TRBJ1-4, with D possibly matching TRBD1 (5 bases). The germline V gene has CDR1 SGHRS and CDR2 YFSETQ. The CDR3 sequence is 14 residues long. Between the trimmed V and J ends, which lost 2 bases and 0 bases, there was a span of 5 bases. CDR3 protein: CASSFRATNEKLFF. CDR3 nucleotide sequence: TGCGCCAGCAGCTTCAGGGCAACTAATGAAAAACTGTTTTTT.

The chain employs TRBV4-1 and TRBJ1-5, with D possibly TRBD1 on 5 matching bases. Germline assignment: CDR1 MGHRA and CDR2 YSYEKL. The ends were cut back, 1 base at V and 0 bases at J, with 13 bases in the middle. The CDR3 is 17 amino acids. The CDR3 nucleotides read TGCGCCAGCAGCCAAGTTCCAGGGCCCTATAGCAATCAGCCCCAGCATTTT. Its protein product is CASSQVPGPYSNQPQHF.

This chain joins TRBV5-6 and TRBJ2-7, with TRBD2 identical over 10 bases. The CDR3 contains 15 residues. Germline trimming cut 1 base from V and 4 bases from J; bases unmatched to any gene: 5. Per germline, CDR1 SGHDT and CDR2 YYEEEE. CDR3 in amino acids: CASSLWASGRYEQYF. The CDR3 nucleotides read TGTGCCAGCAGCTTGTGGGCTAGCGGGAGATACGAGCAGTACTTC.

The rearrangement joins TRBV25-1 to TRBJ1-2, with a tentative D call TRBD1 (5 bases). Germline CDR1 and CDR2: MGHDK and SYGVNS. Trimming shortened V by 3 bases and J by 10 bases, and 15 bases separated the two germline ends. The CDR3 runs to 13 residues. CDR3 nucleotides: TGTGCCAGCAGTGATCCCGGGGGAGTACCCTACACCTTC. This sequence encodes CASSDPGGVPYTF.

The J gene is TRBJ2-3, the V gene TRBV5-1; D not certain. The CDR3 spans 16 residues. Trimming pared 4 bases from V and 4 bases from J, leaving 19 bases between. Germline lookup yields CDR1 SGHRS and CDR2 YFSETQ. CDR3 sequence (DNA): TGCGCCAGCAGCCCACGCGGCCCCCCGGCCCCAGATACGCAGTATTTT. Protein sequence: CASSPRGPPAPDTQYF.

The V gene is TRBV7-9, the J gene TRBJ1-1; TRBD1 is a possible D gene (5 bases). V was trimmed by 1 base and J by 3 bases, leaving 9 bases between them. Germline V gene data show CDR1 as SEHNR and CDR2 as FQNEAQ (reference sequence). The CDR3 contains 14 residues. The chain's CDR3 is CASSLEWGDTEAFF. In DNA form, the CDR3 reads TGTGCCAGCAGCTTAGAATGGGGGGACACTGAAGCTTTCTTT.